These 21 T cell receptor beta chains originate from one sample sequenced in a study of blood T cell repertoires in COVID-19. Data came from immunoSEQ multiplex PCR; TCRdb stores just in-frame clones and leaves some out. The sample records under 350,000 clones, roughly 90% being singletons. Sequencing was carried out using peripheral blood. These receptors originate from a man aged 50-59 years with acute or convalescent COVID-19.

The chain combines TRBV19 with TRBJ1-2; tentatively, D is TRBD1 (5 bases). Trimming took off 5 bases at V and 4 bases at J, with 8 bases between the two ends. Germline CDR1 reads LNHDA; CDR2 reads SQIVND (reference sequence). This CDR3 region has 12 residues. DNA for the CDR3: TGTGCCAGTAGTGGGGGGGTCTATGGCTACACCTTC. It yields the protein CASSGGVYGYTF.

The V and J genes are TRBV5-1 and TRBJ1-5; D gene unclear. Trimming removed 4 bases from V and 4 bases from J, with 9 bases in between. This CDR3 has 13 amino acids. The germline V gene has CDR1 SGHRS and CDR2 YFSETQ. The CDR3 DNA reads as TGCGCCAGCAGCCCTGGGCCTAATCAGCCCCAGCATTTT. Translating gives CASSPGPNQPQHF. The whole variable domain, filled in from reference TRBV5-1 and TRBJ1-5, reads KAGVTQTPRYLIKTRGQQVTLSCSPISGHRSVSWYQQTPGQGLQFLFEYFSETQRNKGNFPGRFSGRQFSNSRSEMNVSTLELGDSALYLCASSPGPNQPQHFGDGTRLSIL.

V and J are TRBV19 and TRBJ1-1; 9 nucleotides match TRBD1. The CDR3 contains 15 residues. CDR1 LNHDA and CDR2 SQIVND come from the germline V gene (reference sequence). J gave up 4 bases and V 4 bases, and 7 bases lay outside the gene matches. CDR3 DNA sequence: TGTGCCAGTAGTACAACAGGGGGCTGGAGCACTGAAGCTTTCTTT. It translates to CASSTTGGWSTEAFF.

The DNA for the CDR3 is TGTGCCAGCAGCGTAGTTAGCGGGGGGCTTGGCACAGATACGCAGTATTTT. It yields the protein CASSVVSGGLGTDTQYF. This chain joins TRBV9 and TRBJ2-3; TRBD2 aligns across 10 bases. With 0 bases clipped from V and 1 base from J, the junction kept 5 bases outside the gene matches. The CDR3 is 17 amino acids. Per the germline V gene, CDR1 is SGDLS and CDR2 is YYNGEE.

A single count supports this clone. The CDR3: CASSLAVSGVQFF. The CDR3 region has the DNA TGTGCCAGCAGCTTAGCGGTTAGCGGGGTCCAGTTCTTC. V and J are TRBV11-3 and TRBJ2-1; TRBD2 aligns across 8 bases. The CDR3 has 13 amino acids. V lost 1 base to trimming and J lost 13 bases; unmatched junction nucleotides: 6. Germline loops: CDR1 SGHNT, CDR2 YENEEA.

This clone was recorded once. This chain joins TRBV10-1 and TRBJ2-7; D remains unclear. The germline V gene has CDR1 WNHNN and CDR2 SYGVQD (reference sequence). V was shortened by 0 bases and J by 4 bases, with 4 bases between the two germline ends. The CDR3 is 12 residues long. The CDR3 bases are TGCGCCAGCAGTGAGTCTATGTACGAGCAGTACTTC. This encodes CASSESMYEQYF.

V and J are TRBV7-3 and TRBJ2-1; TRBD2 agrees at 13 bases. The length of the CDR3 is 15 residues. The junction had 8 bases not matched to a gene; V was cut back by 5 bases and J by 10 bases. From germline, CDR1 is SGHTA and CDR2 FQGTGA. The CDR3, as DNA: TGTGCCAGCAGCGCTACTAGCGGGGGGGCCCAGGAGCAGTTCTTC. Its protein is CASSATSGGAQEQFF.

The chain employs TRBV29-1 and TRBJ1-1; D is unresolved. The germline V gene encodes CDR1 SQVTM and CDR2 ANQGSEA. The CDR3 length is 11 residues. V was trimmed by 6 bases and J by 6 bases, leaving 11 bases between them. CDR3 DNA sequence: TGCAGCGTGAACCGGGGAGCTGAAGCTTTCTTT. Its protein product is CSVNRGAEAFF.

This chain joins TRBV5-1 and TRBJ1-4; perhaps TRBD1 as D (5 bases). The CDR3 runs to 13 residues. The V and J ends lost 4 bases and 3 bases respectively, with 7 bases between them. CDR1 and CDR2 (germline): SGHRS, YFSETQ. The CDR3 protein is CASSPGANEKLFF. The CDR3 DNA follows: TGCGCCAGCAGCCCGGGGGCTAATGAAAAACTGTTTTTT.

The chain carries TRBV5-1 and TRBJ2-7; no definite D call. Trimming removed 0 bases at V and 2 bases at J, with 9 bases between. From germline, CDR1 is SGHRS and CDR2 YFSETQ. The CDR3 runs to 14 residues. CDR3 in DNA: TGCGCCAGCAGCTTGGGTGGAGTGGCCTACGAGCAGTACTTC. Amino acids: CASSLGGVAYEQYF.

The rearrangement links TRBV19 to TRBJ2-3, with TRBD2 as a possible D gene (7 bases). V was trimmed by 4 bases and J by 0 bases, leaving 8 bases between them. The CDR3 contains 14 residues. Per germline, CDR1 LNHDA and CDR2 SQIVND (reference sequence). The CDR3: CASSKGGSTDTQYF. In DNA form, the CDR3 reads TGTGCCAGTAGTAAGGGGGGGAGCACAGATACGCAGTATTTT.

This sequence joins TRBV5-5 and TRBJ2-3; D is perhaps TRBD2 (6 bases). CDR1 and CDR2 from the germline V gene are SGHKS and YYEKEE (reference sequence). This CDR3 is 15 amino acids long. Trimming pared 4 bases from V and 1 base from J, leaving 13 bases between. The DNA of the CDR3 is TGTGCCAGCAGCCGGGACGGGGGAGGCACAGATACGCAGTATTTT. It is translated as CASSRDGGGTDTQYF. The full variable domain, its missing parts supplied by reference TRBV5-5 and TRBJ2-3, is DAGVTQSPTHLIKTRGQQVTLRCSPISGHKSVSWYQQVLGQGPQFIFQYYEKEERGRGNFPDRFSARQFPNYSSELNVNALLLGDSALYLCASSRDGGGTDTQYFGPGTRLTVL.

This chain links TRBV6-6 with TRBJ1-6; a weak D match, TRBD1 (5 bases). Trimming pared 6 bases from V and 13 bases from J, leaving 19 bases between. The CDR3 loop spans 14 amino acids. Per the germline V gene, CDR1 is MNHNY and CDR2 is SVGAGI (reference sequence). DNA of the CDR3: TGTGCCAGCAGCAAGGAGGGACCCGGCAAGCCCCTCCACTTT. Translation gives CASSKEGPGKPLHF.

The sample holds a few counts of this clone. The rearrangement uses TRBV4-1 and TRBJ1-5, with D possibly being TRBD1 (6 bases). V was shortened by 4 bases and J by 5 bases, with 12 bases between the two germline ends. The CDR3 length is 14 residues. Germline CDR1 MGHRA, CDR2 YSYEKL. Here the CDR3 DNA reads TGCGCCAGCAGCCGAGAGGGGGGTGATCAGCCCCAGCATTTT. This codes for CASSREGGDQPQHF.

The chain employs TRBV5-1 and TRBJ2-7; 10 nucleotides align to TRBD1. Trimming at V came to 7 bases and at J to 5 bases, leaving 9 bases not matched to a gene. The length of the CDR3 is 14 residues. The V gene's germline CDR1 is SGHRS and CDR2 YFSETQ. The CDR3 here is CASAAGTGDNEQYF. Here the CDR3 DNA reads TGCGCCAGCGCGGCCGGGACAGGGGATAACGAGCAGTACTTC.

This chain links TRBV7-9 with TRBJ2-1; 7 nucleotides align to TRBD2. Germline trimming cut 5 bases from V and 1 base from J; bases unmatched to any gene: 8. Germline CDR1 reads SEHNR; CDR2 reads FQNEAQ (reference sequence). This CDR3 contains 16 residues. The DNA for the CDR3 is TGTGCCAGCAGCCCCCGTGGGGGAGGGTCCTACAATGAGCAGTTCTTC. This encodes CASSPRGGGSYNEQFF.

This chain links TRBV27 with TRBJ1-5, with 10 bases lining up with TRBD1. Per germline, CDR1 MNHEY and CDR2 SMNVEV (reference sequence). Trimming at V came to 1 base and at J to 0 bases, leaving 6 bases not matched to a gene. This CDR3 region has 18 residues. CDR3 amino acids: CASSLFGQGGYSNQPQHF. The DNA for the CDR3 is TGTGCCAGCAGTTTATTTGGACAGGGGGGCTATAGCAATCAGCCCCAGCATTTT.

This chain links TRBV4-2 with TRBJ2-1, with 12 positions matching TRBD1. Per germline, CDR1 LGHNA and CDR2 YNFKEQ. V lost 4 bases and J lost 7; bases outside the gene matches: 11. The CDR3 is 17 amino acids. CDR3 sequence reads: CASSPHTGQGAINEQFF. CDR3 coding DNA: TGTGCCAGCAGCCCCCATACGGGACAGGGGGCGATAAATGAGCAGTTCTTC.

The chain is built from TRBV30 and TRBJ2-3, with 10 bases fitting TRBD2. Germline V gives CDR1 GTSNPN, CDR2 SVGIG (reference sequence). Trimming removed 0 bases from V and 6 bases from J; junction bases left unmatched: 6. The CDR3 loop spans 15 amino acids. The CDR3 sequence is CAWSVSSGGRDTQYF. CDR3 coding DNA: TGTGCCTGGAGTGTATCTAGCGGGGGCCGGGATACGCAGTATTTT.

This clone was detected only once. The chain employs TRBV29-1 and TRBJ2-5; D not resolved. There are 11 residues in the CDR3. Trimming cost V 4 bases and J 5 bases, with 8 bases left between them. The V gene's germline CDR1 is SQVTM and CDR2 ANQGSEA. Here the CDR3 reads CSVGSEETQYF. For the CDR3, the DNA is TGCAGCGTTGGCTCGGAGGAGACCCAGTACTTC. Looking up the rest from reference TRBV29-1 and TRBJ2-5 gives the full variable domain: SAVISQKPSRDICQRGTSLTIQCQVDSQVTMMFWYRQQPGQSLTLIATANQGSEATYESGFVIDKFPISRPNLTFSTLTVSNMSPEDSSIYLCSVGSEETQYFGPGTRLLVL.

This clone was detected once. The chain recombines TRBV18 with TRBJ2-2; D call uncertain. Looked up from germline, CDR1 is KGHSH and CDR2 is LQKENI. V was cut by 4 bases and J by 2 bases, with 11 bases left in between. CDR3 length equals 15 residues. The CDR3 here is CASSRSISNTGELFF. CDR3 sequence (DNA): TGTGCCAGCTCACGCTCTATATCTAACACCGGGGAGCTGTTTTTT.